A single T cell receptor (beta chain) is shown here with its context. Its antigen remains unidentified. V shed 8 bases and J 11 bases; nucleotides not matched to a gene: 11. Germline assignment: CDR1 SEHNR and CDR2 FQNEAQ (reference sequence). The CDR3 spans 12 residues. This specimen belongs to a study of cytomegalovirus exposure and HLA in healthy donors. As for the study in general: The platform used for the approximately 130 validation repertoires matched that of the 666 first-cohort repertoires, a later analysis reported.

Overall study results and limits: According to a subsequent analysis, TCR clusters from the first cohort were inclined to appear together in the 120 validation repertoires. With high specificity and sensitivity, the classifier reportedly diagnosed cytomegalovirus status.

Sequencing used immunoSEQ multiplex PCR; TCRdb keeps in-frame clones, though not all of them. This sample yields 200,000 to 250,000 clones, of which around 80% are seen a single time; roughly an eighth belongs to the top ten. The J gene is TRBJ1-1, the V gene TRBV7-9, with TRBD1 identical over 7 bases. Sequenced material: PBMCs. The receptor's source is a woman under 40 in good health and CMV-seropositive. In DNA form, the CDR3 reads TGTGCCAGCGTCCTCAACAGGGGATGGGCTTTCTTT. Its translation: CASVLNRGWAFF.